A selection of T cell receptor beta chains follows, all from one sample in a study of blood T cells in healthy people across ages. Each CDR3 protein is one row after TCRdb ran MiXCR on the 5' RACE reads. The repertoire holds about 780,000 distinct CDR3 sequences, with 46% as singletons. Sequencing was carried out using blood. Every receptor here comes from a man older than 75 in good health. CDR3s include the opening cysteine and the closing phenylalanine or tryptophan. The order of the fields is J gene, clone size, V gene, D gene, CDR3 DNA, CDR3 protein. The D gene is left open where the match is weak. Clone size is given for some rows only: seen once, a few or many times, or a class if the clone is expanded.

TRBJ1-1	few	TRBV7-9	.	TGTGCCAGCAGCTTAAATGCTGGGAACACTGAAGCTTTCTTT	CASSLNAGNTEAFF
TRBJ2-3	.	TRBV12-3/TRBV12-4	.	TGTGCCAGCAGTTTCAGGGCTGGAGGGGATACGCAGTATTTT	CASSFRAGGDTQYF
TRBJ2-1	.	TRBV12-3/TRBV12-4	.	TGTGTCAGCAGTGCGCCAGGAGTCAATGAGCAGTTCTTC	CVSSAPGVNEQFF
TRBJ2-7	.	TRBV2	TRBD2	TGTGCCAGCAAACAGCGGGAGACTAAGAATGAGCAGTACTTC	CASKQRETKNEQYF
TRBJ1-2	.	TRBV19	.	TGTGCCAGTAGTATCGGACTCAACCCCACCTATGGCTACACCTTC	CASSIGLNPTYGYTF
TRBJ1-2	.	TRBV7-2	.	TGTGCCAGCAGCTACGGGGGGCAGTCTAACTATGGCTACACCTTC	CASSYGGQSNYGYTF
TRBJ1-4	.	TRBV15	.	TGTGCCACCAGCAGCGACTTCGGCGACAGAGGGGTAGAAAAACTGTTTTTT	CATSSDFGDRGVEKLFF
TRBJ2-1	.	TRBV11-2	TRBD2	TGTGCCAGCAGCTCGGGACTAGCGGGAGGGGATGAGCAGTTCTTC	CASSSGLAGGDEQFF
TRBJ2-7	.	TRBV11-3	TRBD1	TGTGCCTCCGGACAGGGCAGGTACGAGCAGTACTTC	CASGQGRYEQYF
TRBJ2-1	.	TRBV9	TRBD2	TGTGCCAGCAGCGTAGAAATAGCGGGAGGAGCCGAGCAGTTCTTC	CASSVEIAGGAEQFF
TRBJ2-3	few	TRBV13	TRBD2	TGTGCCAGCCGCGGGGGGGGAGTTGGCACGCAGTATTTT	CASRGGGVGTQYF
TRBJ2-3	.	TRBV12-3/TRBV12-4	.	TGTGCCAGCAGTATAGTGTACACAGATACGCAGTATTTT	CASSIVYTDTQYF
TRBJ2-1	few	TRBV11-2	.	TGTGCCAGCAGCTTAGGCCTGAATAGTAATGAGCAGTTCTTC	CASSLGLNSNEQFF
TRBJ1-6	.	TRBV20-1	.	TGCAGTGCTACCGAGGATGGAGGAAGCTCACCCCTCCACTTT	CSATEDGGSSPLHF
TRBJ2-5	many	TRBV5-1	TRBD2	TGCGCCAGCAGCCAACTAGCGGGAGGGGGAGAGACCCAGTACTTC	CASSQLAGGGETQYF
TRBJ1-2	.	TRBV5-1	.	TGCGCCAGCAGTTTGGATGGGATCAACTATGGCTACACCTTC	CASSLDGINYGYTF
TRBJ2-1	few	TRBV30	TRBD2	TGTGCCTGGAGTGTACGTGTCGGGACTAGCGGGGCCAGCTCCTACAATGAGCAGTTCTTC	CAWSVRVGTSGASSYNEQFF
TRBJ2-3	medium-sized	TRBV20-1	TRBD2	TGCAGTGCTAAGACTAGCGTTTCTAGCACAGATACGCAGTATTTT	CSAKTSVSSTDTQYF
TRBJ2-7	.	TRBV3-1	TRBD2	TGTGCCAGCAGTACGGCGGGAGGCTACGAGCAGTACTTC	CASSTAGGYEQYF
TRBJ2-3	.	TRBV5-1	TRBD2	TGCGCCAGCAGCTTGGTCGGGCCTAGCGGGACCGATACGCAGTATTTT	CASSLVGPSGTDTQYF
TRBJ2-4	.	TRBV7-2	.	TGTGCCAGCAGCTTAAGGGGGTTAAACATTCAGTACTTC	CASSLRGLNIQYF
TRBJ2-1	.	TRBV28	.	TGTGCCAGCAGTTTACGGGACCGTTCCTCCTACAATGAGCAGTTCTTC	CASSLRDRSSYNEQFF